Listed below are T cell receptor beta chains from one sample, sequenced in a study of shared clonotypes between healthy human individuals. Clones were read by immunoSEQ multiplex PCR, and TCRdb kept only the in-frame ones, dropping some. This table holds roughly 2 million clones, about 95% found once. Source material: naive CD8+ T cells sorted from blood. The receptors were sampled from a man younger than 30 in good health. Both conserved end residues are part of each CDR3.

V gene	J gene	CDR3 protein
TRBV11-2	TRBJ2-1	CASSTRAGPYNEQFF
TRBV10-3	TRBJ1-1	CAISQVLNTEAFF
TRBV30	TRBJ2-7	CAWSGHLGAGLSGEQYF
TRBV13	TRBJ2-7	CASSSDMDMREQYF
TRBV6-1	TRBJ1-1	CASSDRGWTEAFF
TRBV7-9	TRBJ2-7	CASSLVTPGEQYF
TRBV5-1	TRBJ1-4	CASSFRGPEYEKLFF
TRBV7-2	TRBJ1-6	CASSLGWGYSPLHF
TRBV29-1	TRBJ2-3	CSVEGTRDIRTDTQYF
TRBV9	TRBJ2-2	CASSVGRDRAKSTRLEMNTGELFF
TRBV10-2	TRBJ2-7	CASSESPSGYEQYF
TRBV19	TRBJ1-2	CASSIGTGEDRGGYTF
TRBV10-2	TRBJ2-1	CASRIPAGVVNEQFF
TRBV6-5	TRBJ1-1	CASSQRAGGAEAFF
TRBV4-1	TRBJ1-2	CASSQGEGGGYGYTF
TRBV10-2	TRBJ2-3	CASSEWDSTDTQYF
TRBV19	TRBJ2-5	CASSTLAGGQETQYF
TRBV4-3	TRBJ1-6	CASSQADYNSPLHF
TRBV4-1	TRBJ2-1	CASSRWTNEQFF
TRBV6-5	TRBJ1-2	CASSLNGLYGYTF
TRBV27	TRBJ2-7	CASSLSPGTGTYEQYF
TRBV6-5	TRBJ2-5	CASSYPPLKTQYF
TRBV19	TRBJ2-7	CASSWDYYSYEQYF
TRBV7-2	TRBJ2-3	CASSFPADTQYF